The 19 T cell receptor beta chains below come from one sample, sequenced in a study of OX40 agonist ivuxolimab in advanced cancers. The assay was immunoSEQ multiplex PCR, and TCRdb's table has in-frame clones only and misses some. The sample records 95,000 to 150,000 clones, about 93% being singletons. This material consisted of CD4+ or CD8+ T cells sorted from blood, taken in a trial of the OX40 agonist ivuxolimab. The receptors derive from an adult with an advanced solid tumor such as melanoma, head and neck, liver or kidney cancer.

The V and J genes are TRBV9 and TRBJ2-3, with D maybe TRBD2 (6 bases). The CDR3 runs 15 residues. Germline loops: CDR1 SGDLS, CDR2 YYNGEE. Trimming took off 0 bases at V and 6 bases at J, with 14 bases between the two ends. In DNA, the CDR3 is TGTGCCAGCAGCGTAGCTGGTACCGGAGGGGATACGCAGTATTTT. Amino acid sequence: CASSVAGTGGDTQYF.

Worth noting for this clone: At one end the junction does not follow the germline gene, possibly because of a read error. The chain links TRBV6-5 to TRBJ1-5; D possibly corresponds to TRBD1 (6 bases). Germline CDR1 is MNHEY and CDR2 is SVGAGI. The CDR3 runs 13 residues. CDR3 in amino acids: CASSRDINQPQHF. Written as DNA, the CDR3 is TGCGCCAGCAGTCGGGACATCAATCAGCCCCAGCATTTT.

This chain joins TRBV5-4 and TRBJ2-5, with TRBD2 matching 7 bases. The CDR3 extends over 15 amino acids. After removal of 4 bases from V and 5 bases from J, the junction contained 11 bases not matched to a gene. Germline values: CDR1 SGHNT, CDR2 YYREEE (reference sequence). This CDR3 is CASSPPGRAGETQYF. The DNA of the CDR3 is TGTGCCAGCAGCCCTCCGGGGAGGGCGGGGGAGACCCAGTACTTC. Complete variable domain (other parts from reference TRBV5-4 and TRBJ2-5): ETGVTQSPTHLIKTRGQQVTLRCSSQSGHNTVSWYQQALGQGPQFIFQYYREEENGRGNFPPRFSGLQFPNYSSELNVNALELDDSALYLCASSPPGRAGETQYFGPGTRLLVL.

The rearrangement joins TRBV28 to TRBJ2-7, with 10 bases aligning to TRBD1. CDR1 is MDHEN and CDR2 is SYDVKM in the germline V gene. J was trimmed by 2 bases and V by 2 bases; bases with no gene match: 0. The CDR3 has 14 residues. CDR3 bases: TGTGCCAGCAGTTTAGGACAGGGGGCCTACGAGCAGTACTTC. As protein: CASSLGQGAYEQYF.

This chain links TRBV7-2 with TRBJ2-7; 10 positions match TRBD1. V was clipped by 4 bases and J by 2 bases; unmatched bases: 5. Per germline, CDR1 SGHTA and CDR2 FQGNSA. The CDR3 contains 15 residues. Written as DNA, the CDR3 is TGTGCCAGCAGCTCCCGCGGACAGGGGGCCTACGAGCAGTACTTC. Translation: CASSSRGQGAYEQYF.

This chain links TRBV25-1 with TRBJ1-2; 8 bases align to TRBD1. There are 16 residues in the CDR3. Germline V gene data show CDR1 as MGHDK and CDR2 as SYGVNS. The V gene end was trimmed by 3 bases and the J gene end by 9 bases; junction bases not matched to a gene: 15. CDR3 residues: CASSEKGAGGARSYTF. CDR3 sequence (DNA): TGTGCCAGCAGTGAGAAGGGGGCAGGGGGCGCGAGAAGCTACACCTTC.

This chain uses TRBV28 with TRBJ1-2, with 9 nucleotides matching TRBD1. Germline CDR1 MDHEN, CDR2 SYDVKM. The CDR3 covers 14 residues. V lost 6 bases, J lost 3 bases, and 5 bases stayed unmatched. CDR3 nucleotide sequence: TGTGCCAGCAGCCCCTGGACAGGGGACTATGGCTACACCTTC. Translating it yields CASSPWTGDYGYTF.

This clone was found once. The rearrangement links TRBV5-1 to TRBJ2-1; tentative D call: TRBD1 (6 bases). The CDR3 has 15 amino acids. V was pared by 3 bases and J by 10 bases, with 20 bases between. Looked up from germline, CDR1 is SGHRS and CDR2 is YFSETQ. The DNA of the CDR3 is TGCGCCAGCAGCTCCGAGGGGGATCTGGGGCGGGAGCAGTTCTTC. This sequence encodes CASSSEGDLGREQFF.

The chain employs TRBV7-2 and TRBJ2-2; 13 bases line up with TRBD2. V lost 4 bases, J lost 5 bases, and 4 bases stayed unmatched. Germline V gives CDR1 SGHTA, CDR2 FQGNSA. This CDR3 comprises 16 residues. The CDR3 DNA is TGTGCCAGCAGCTCCCAGACTAGCGGGAGGACCGGGGAGCTGTTTTTT. This gives the protein CASSSQTSGRTGELFF.

The chain uses TRBV9 and TRBJ2-7; the D gene is possibly TRBD2 (6 bases). Trimming shortened V by 0 bases and J by 4 bases, and 11 bases separated the two germline ends. Germline loops: CDR1 SGDLS, CDR2 YYNGEE. The CDR3 extends over 14 amino acids. In DNA, the CDR3 is TGTGCCAGCAGCGTAGGGTCGGGGGTTTACGAGCAGTACTTC. Translating it yields CASSVGSGVYEQYF.

The chain recombines TRBV6-5 with TRBJ2-7, with a possible D match to TRBD2 (6 bases). V lost 0 bases, J lost 2 bases, and 11 bases lay in between. The V gene's germline CDR1 is MNHEY and CDR2 SVGAGI. The CDR3 runs to 15 residues. The DNA for the CDR3 is TGTGCCAGCAGTTACTCTGGAGGGGACCCCTACGAGCAGTACTTC. Its translation: CASSYSGGDPYEQYF.

The V call is TRBV25-1, the J call TRBJ2-1, with TRBD2 identical over 10 bases. This CDR3 has 18 amino acids. Germline-derived CDR1 and CDR2 are MGHDK and SYGVNS. V dropped 1 base and J dropped 8; count of bases not matched to a gene: 14. The CDR3 DNA sequence: TGTGCCAGCAGTGAATTAGAGCGGGAGGGTAAGGCAGATGATGAGCAGTTCTTC. The encoded protein is CASSELEREGKADDEQFF. Full variable domain (remainder filled in from reference TRBV25-1 and TRBJ2-1): EADIYQTPRYLVIGTGKKITLECSQTMGHDKMYWYQQDPGMELHLIHYSYGVNSTEKGDLSSESTVSRIRTEHFPLTLESARPSHTSQYLCASSELEREGKADDEQFFGPGTRLTVL.

This chain joins TRBV9 and TRBJ2-7; D is uncertain. CDR3 length: 14 amino acids. The germline V and J ends were trimmed by 0 bases and 0 bases, with 7 bases remaining between them. Germline V gene sequence: CDR1 SGDLS, CDR2 YYNGEE. CDR3 residues: CASSVEASSYEQYF. CDR3 nucleotide sequence: TGTGCCAGCAGCGTAGAGGCGAGCTCCTACGAGCAGTACTTC.

The rearrangement uses TRBV5-1 and TRBJ2-1, with D perhaps TRBD1 (6 bases). Germline V gene lookup returns CDR1 SGHRS and CDR2 YFSETQ. The V and J ends lost 5 bases and 0 bases respectively, with 12 bases between them. The CDR3 sequence is 15 residues long. This CDR3 is CASSYTGSSYNEQFF. For the CDR3, the DNA is TGCGCCAGCAGTTATACAGGGAGCTCCTACAATGAGCAGTTCTTC.

The J gene is TRBJ1-6, the V gene TRBV9; D call uncertain. In germline, CDR1 is SGDLS, CDR2 YYNGEE. The CDR3 contains 14 residues. The ends were cut back, 7 bases at V and 0 bases at J, with 8 bases in the middle. CDR3 region: CASGQRSYNSPLHF. Written as DNA, the CDR3 is TGTGCCAGCGGCCAGCGCTCCTATAATTCACCCCTCCACTTT.

The chain employs TRBV11-2 and TRBJ2-7; D possibly corresponds to TRBD2 (6 bases). CDR1 and CDR2 from the germline V gene are SGHAT and FQNNGV. Trimming cost V 5 bases and J 2 bases, with 16 bases left between them. CDR3 size: 15 residues. The CDR3: CASSPHRELAYEQYF. CDR3 sequence (DNA): TGTGCCAGCAGCCCGCATCGGGAGCTGGCCTACGAGCAGTACTTC.

The chain uses TRBV6-5 and TRBJ2-5, with D possibly TRBD2 on 6 matching bases. The germline V gene encodes CDR1 MNHEY and CDR2 SVGAGI. Trimming took 6 bases from V and 9 from J, leaving 20 bases between them. The CDR3 is made up of 14 amino acids. As DNA, the CDR3 is TGTGCCAGCAGAGATTCAGCCACTGGAGGGGCCCAGTACTTC. This encodes CASRDSATGGAQYF.

This clone appeared a single time. V gene TRBV5-4 combines with J gene TRBJ2-4, with 9 positions matching TRBD1. This CDR3 is built from 15 residues. Germline-derived CDR1 and CDR2 are SGHNT and YYREEE (reference sequence). V gave up 1 base and J gave up 7 bases; unmatched junction bases: 6. CDR3 in DNA: TGTGCCAGCAGCTTGTGGGACAGGGTGGGCAACATTCAGTACTTC. This sequence encodes CASSLWDRVGNIQYF.

The count of this clone is one. This chain links TRBV12-5 with TRBJ2-5; 7 bases are a match to TRBD1. V trimming: 5 bases; J trimming: 0 bases; junction bases outside the gene matches: 6. The CDR3 is 15 residues long. Germline V CDR1 and CDR2: LGHNT, FRNRAP. The CDR3 sequence is CASGLGQAYQETQYF. CDR3 nucleotides: TGTGCTAGTGGTCTCGGACAGGCGTACCAAGAGACCCAGTACTTC.